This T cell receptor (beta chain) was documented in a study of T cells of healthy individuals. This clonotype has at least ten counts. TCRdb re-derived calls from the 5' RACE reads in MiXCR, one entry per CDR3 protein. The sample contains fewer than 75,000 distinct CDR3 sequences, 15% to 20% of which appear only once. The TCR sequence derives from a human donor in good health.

CDR3 residues: CASSPRQGNTEAFF. The CDR3 coding sequence is TGTGCCAGCAGTCCCCGACAGGGGAACACTGAAGCTTTCTTT. V is TRBV12-3 or TRBV12-4 and J is TRBJ1-1; 7 bases are a match to TRBD1. V trimming: 5 bases; J trimming: 1 base; junction bases outside the gene matches: 4. This CDR3 region has 14 residues.